The clone carrying this TCR beta chain was observed a handful of times. Germline CDR1 reads KGHSH; CDR2 reads LQKENI. J was trimmed by 11 bases and V by 2 bases; bases with no gene match: 9. CDR3 length: 14 amino acids. Assay used: immunoSEQ multiplex PCR; TCRdb lists only in-frame clones, some missing. The sample includes over 25,000 clones, 65% to 90% seen only once; the top ten take around 17%. The entry originates in a study of blood T cell repertoires in COVID-19. Sequencing was carried out using peripheral blood. This chain uses TRBV18 with TRBJ1-1, with 9 nucleotides matching TRBD1. The sequence was obtained from a woman aged 55-69 years with active COVID-19. CDR3: CASSPSDRGAVAFF. For the CDR3, the DNA is TGTGCCAGCTCACCATCGGACAGGGGAGCAGTGGCTTTCTTT.